This T cell receptor (beta chain) was sequenced for a study of Tregs in tolerant kidney transplant recipients. The table came from immunoSEQ multiplex PCR; TCRdb's copy has only in-frame clones and leaves some out. The sample includes 65,000 to 85,000 clones, roughly 91% of them seen just once. Study-level findings and limits: The most relevant donor-specific Treg TCRbeta repertoire apparently came from expansion with activated donor B cells.

There are a few counts of this clone. Antigen specificity is unknown. After removal of 6 bases from V and 2 bases from J, the junction contained 8 bases not matched to a gene. This CDR3 spans 15 amino acids. The germline V gene has CDR1 MNHEY and CDR2 SVGAGI. The nonmyeloablative bone marrow transplants came from related graft donors, with transient mixed chimerism. This chain joins TRBV6-5 and TRBJ2-3, with 7 nucleotides matching TRBD1. The source of this sequence is a human patient who received a combined kidney and bone marrow transplant. Some of the T cells may derive from the graft donor. The sequencing used CD4+ T cells from blood (PBMCs), collected 24 months after the transplant. The CDR3 spells CASRPTGSPTDTQYF. The CDR3 DNA reads as TGTGCCAGCAGACCGACAGGGTCCCCCACAGATACGCAGTATTTT.